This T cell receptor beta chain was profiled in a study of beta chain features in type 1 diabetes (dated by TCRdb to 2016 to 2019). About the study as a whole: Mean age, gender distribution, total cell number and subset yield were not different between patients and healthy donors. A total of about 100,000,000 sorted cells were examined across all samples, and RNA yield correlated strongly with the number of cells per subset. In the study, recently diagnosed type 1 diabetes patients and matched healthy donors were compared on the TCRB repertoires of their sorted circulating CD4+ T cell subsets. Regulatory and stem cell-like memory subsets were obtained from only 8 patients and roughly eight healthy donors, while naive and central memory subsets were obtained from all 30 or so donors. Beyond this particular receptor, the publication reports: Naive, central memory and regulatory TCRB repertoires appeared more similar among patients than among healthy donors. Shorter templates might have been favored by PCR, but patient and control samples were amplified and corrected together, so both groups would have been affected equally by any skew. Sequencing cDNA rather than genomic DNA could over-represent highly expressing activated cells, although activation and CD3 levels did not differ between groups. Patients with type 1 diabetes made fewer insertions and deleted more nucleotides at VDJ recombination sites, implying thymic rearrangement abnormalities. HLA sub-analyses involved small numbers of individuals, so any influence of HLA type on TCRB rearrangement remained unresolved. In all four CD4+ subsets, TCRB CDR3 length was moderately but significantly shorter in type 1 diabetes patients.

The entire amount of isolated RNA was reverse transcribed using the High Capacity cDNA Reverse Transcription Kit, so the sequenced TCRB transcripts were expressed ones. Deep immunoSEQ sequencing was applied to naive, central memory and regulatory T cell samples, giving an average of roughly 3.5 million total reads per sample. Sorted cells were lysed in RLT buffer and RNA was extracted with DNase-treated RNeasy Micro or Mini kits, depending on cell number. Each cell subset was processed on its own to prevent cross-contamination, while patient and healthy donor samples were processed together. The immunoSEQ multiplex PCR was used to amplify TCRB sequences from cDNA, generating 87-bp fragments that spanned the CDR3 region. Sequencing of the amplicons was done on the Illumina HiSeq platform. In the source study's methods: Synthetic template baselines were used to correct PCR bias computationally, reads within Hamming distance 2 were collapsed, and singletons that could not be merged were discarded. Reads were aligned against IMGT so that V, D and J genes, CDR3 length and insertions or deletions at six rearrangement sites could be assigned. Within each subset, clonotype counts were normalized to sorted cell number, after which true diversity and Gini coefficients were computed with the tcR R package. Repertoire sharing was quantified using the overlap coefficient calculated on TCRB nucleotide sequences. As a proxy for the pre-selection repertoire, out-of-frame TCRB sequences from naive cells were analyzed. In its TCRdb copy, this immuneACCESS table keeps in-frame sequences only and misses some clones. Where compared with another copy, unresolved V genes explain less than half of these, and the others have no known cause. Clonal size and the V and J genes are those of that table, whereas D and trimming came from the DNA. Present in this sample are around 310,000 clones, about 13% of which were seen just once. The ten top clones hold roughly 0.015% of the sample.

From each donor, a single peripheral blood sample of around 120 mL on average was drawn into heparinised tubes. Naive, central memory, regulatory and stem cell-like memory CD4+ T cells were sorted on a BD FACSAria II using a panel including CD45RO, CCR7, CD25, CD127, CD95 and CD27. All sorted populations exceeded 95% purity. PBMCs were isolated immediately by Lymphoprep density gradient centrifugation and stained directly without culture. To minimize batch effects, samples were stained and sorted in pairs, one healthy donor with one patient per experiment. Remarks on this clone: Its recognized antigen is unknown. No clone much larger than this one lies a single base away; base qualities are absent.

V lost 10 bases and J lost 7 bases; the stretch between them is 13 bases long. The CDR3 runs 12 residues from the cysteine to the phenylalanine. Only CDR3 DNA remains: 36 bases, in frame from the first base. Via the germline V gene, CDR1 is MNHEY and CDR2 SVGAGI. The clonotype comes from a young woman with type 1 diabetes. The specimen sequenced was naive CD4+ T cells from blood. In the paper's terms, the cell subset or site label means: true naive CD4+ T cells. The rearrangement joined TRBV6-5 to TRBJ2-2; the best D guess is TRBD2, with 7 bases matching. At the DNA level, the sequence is TGTGCCATTGGGGGGGGCAACGGGGAGCTGTTTTTT. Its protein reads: CAIGGGNGELFF.